This TCR beta chain derives from a study of T-cell memory formation after mild COVID-19. TCRdb re-analysed the 5' RACE reads in MiXCR, keeping a single row per CDR3 protein. The repertoire holds about 360,000 distinct CDR3 sequences, with about 15% as singletons. Study-wide results and caveats: Clones contracting over day 15 to 85 were CD4/CD8 balanced, with later expanders leaning CD4+. Pre-infection memory carried some responding clones, suggesting that cross-reactive memory joined. The study found contracting CD4+ clones mainly in CM and EM and contracting CD8+ clones in EMRA.

The germline gives CDR1 SEHNR, CDR2 FQNEAQ (reference sequence). Trimming took 5 bases from V and 0 from J, leaving 14 bases between them. The CDR3 extends over 16 amino acids. This clonotype occurred a few times. Its antigen is unidentified. The V gene is TRBV7-9, the J gene TRBJ1-5; TRBD1 is a possible D gene (6 bases). This clonotype originated in a man aged 18 to 35 who had mild COVID-19 (a few samples of this study predate the infection). Cell type and time point are not known. The specimen sequenced was PBMCs or a T cell subset sorted from them (not recorded which). The CDR3 DNA reads as TGTGCCAGCAGCCTAGGACAGACTTATAGCAATCAGCCCCAGCATTTT. This translates into CASSLGQTYSNQPQHF.